This entry describes one T cell receptor (beta chain). V lost 4 bases to trimming and J lost 2 bases, with 8 bases between them. CDR1 and CDR2 from the germline V gene are SGHTA and FQGNSA. The CDR3 is 13 amino acids. In the original analysis: By means of reference gene primer amplification, nucleated cell counts were estimated. Method: immunoSEQ multiplex PCR; TCRdb's copy keeps in-frame clones and lacks some. For V, J and clone size, that table is used; D and trimming come from the DNA. The sample lists about 300,000 clones, 75% to 90% occurring once. The data are from a study of blood T cell repertoires in COVID-19. Looking at the study overall: The origin of the acute and convalescent COVID-19 samples was the United States, Italy and Spain. T cells, B-cell-depleted T cells, or PBMCs supplied cDNA or gDNA.

The rearrangement joins TRBV7-2 to TRBJ1-2; D possibly corresponds to TRBD1 (5 bases). Sequenced input: peripheral blood. This receptor was taken from a middle-aged man with acute or convalescent COVID-19. DNA of the CDR3: TGTGCCAGCAGCTCCAGGGTGAACTATGGCTACACCTTC. Amino acid sequence: CASSSRVNYGYTF.